This is a list of T cell receptor beta chains from one sample in a study of long-term antiretroviral therapy in people with HIV. Sequencing used immunoSEQ multiplex PCR; TCRdb keeps in-frame clones, though not all of them. This sample has approximately 41,000 clones, with roughly 80% found just once. Source: unsorted PBMCs, taken 1.5 years after starting antiretroviral therapy. The receptors come from a man aged 18 to 29 with HIV. Each CDR3 is given with its conserved first and last residue. Each record gives: V gene, clone size, D gene, J gene, CDR3 protein, CDR3 DNA. A D gene is named only where the DNA matches it firmly. Clone size, where shown, is once, few, many, or a class for clones that have expanded.

>TRBV7-7|medium-sized|TRBD2|TRBJ2-1
CASSSGLAAYNEQFF
TGTGCTAGCAGCTCGGGACTAGCGGCCTACAATGAGCAGTTCTTC
>TRBV28|.|.|TRBJ1-5
CASSLYRQVYSNQPQHF
TGTGCCAGCAGTTTATATCGGCAGGTCTATAGCAATCAGCCCCAGCATTTT
>TRBV15|.|TRBD2|TRBJ2-1
CATSRAGTSSVREQFF
TGTGCCACCAGCAGAGCCGGGACTAGCTCTGTTCGGGAGCAGTTCTTC
>TRBV27|.|TRBD1|TRBJ1-5
CASRGQGFQPQHF
TGTGCCAGCAGGGGACAGGGTTTTCAGCCCCAGCATTTT
>TRBV7-9|.|TRBD2|TRBJ2-2
CASSFVGAGGPLGELFF
TGTGCCAGCAGCTTCGTTGGAGCGGGAGGGCCACTAGGGGAGCTGTTTTTT
>TRBV28|.|.|TRBJ2-7
CASSLRGRGEQYF
TGTGCCAGCAGTTTAAGGGGGAGGGGCGAGCAGTACTTC
>TRBV19|.|.|TRBJ1-2
CASSAGGLYGYTF
TGTGCCAGTAGTGCCGGGGGTCTATATGGCTACACCTTC
>TRBV15|.|.|TRBJ2-3
CATSSRTLTDTQYF
TGTGCCACCAGCAGTAGGACACTCACAGATACGCAGTATTTT
>TRBV7-9|once|.|TRBJ2-1
CASSGNDRDSNRRYNEQFF
TGTGCCAGCAGCGGTAATGACCGGGACTCAAACCGAAGGTACAATGAGCAGTTCTTC
>TRBV9|few|.|TRBJ2-7
CASSVDQETYEQYF
TGTGCCAGCAGCGTAGATCAGGAGACCTACGAGCAGTACTTC
>TRBV5-6|.|TRBD1|TRBJ1-2
CASSLQGQGIYSYGYTF
TGTGCCAGCAGCCTACAGGGACAGGGGATTTACAGCTATGGCTACACCTTC
>TRBV28|.|TRBD1|TRBJ2-1
CASSLWQGEGNEQFF
TGTGCCAGCAGTTTGTGGCAGGGGGAAGGCAATGAGCAGTTCTTC